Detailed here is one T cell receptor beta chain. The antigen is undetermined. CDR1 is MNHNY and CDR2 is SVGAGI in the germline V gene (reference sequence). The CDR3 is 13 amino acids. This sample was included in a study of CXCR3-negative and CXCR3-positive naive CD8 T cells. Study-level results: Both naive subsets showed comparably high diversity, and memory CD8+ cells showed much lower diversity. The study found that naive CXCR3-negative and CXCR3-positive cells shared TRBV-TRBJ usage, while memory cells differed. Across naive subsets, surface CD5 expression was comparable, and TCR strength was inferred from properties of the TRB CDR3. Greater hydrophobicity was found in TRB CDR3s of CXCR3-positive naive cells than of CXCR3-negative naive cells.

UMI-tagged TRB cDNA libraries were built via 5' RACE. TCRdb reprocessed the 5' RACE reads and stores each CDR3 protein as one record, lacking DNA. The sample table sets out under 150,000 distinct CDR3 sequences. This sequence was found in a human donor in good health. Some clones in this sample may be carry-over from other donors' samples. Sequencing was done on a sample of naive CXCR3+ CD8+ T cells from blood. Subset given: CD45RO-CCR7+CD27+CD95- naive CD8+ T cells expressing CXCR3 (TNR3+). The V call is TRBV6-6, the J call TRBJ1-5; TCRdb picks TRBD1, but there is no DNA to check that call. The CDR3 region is CATSGQASLPQHF.